These 20 T cell receptor beta chains were sequenced from one sample in a study of blood T cells in healthy people across ages. PCR was performed a second time for about 7 to 11 cycles using a sample-barcoded 5' primer and a J-beta primer mix. TCRdb re-called the 5' RACE reads through MiXCR, storing one row per CDR3 protein. The sample contains about 780,000 distinct CDR3 sequences, roughly 26% of which appear only once. The sample was also reused in another study, on T cells of mothers and their children.

Sequences were obtained from blood. The receptors were gathered from a boy between 10 and 17 years old in good health.

The CDR3 DNA reads as TGCAGTGCTATCCCCTACAGCGAGGGGGGCCAAGGAGATACGCAGTATTTT. Translating it yields CSAIPYSEGGQGDTQYF. The chain uses TRBV20-1 and TRBJ2-3; either TRBD1 or TRBD2 may supply D (6 bases each). V dropped 4 bases and J dropped 5 bases, with 25 bases sitting between them. CDR3 length: 17 residues. The germline gives CDR1 DFQATT, CDR2 SNEGSKA (reference sequence).

The chain couples TRBV5-4 to TRBJ2-7; no clear D. This CDR3 has 14 amino acids. CDR1 is SGHNT and CDR2 is YYREEE in the germline V gene (reference sequence). The V end lost 0 bases, the J end lost 5 bases, and 12 bases lay between the germline ends. This chain's CDR3 is CASSLEPNSNEQYF. The CDR3 DNA sequence: TGTGCCAGCAGCTTGGAGCCGAATAGCAACGAGCAGTACTTC.

This clonotype turned up a few times. This sequence joins TRBV25-1 and TRBJ2-5; tentatively, D is TRBD1 (6 bases). The end of the DNA is better explained by TRBJ2-7, so the J call may be wrong. The CDR3 is 14 amino acids. Germline loops: CDR1 MGHDK, CDR2 SYGVNS. Written as DNA, the CDR3 is TGTGCCAGCAGTGATGGGGGCAACCCCTACGAGCAGTACTTC. Its protein product is CASSDGGNPYEQYF.

The table lists this clonotype with many counts. The chain employs TRBV29-1 and TRBJ2-1; TRBD1 might be the D (5 bases). CDR3 size: 14 residues. CDR1 is SQVTM, CDR2 ANQGSEA, per germline. Trimming stripped 5 bases from V and 1 base from J, with 12 bases between. Here the CDR3 DNA reads TGCAGCGTTCCTCTTTCAGGGTCCTACAATGAGCAGTTCTTC. Encoded protein: CSVPLSGSYNEQFF.

This clonotype was detected a few times. This chain uses TRBV5-1 with TRBJ2-5, with 12 bases identical to TRBD1. The CDR3 has 16 residues. J lost 11 bases, V lost 2 bases, and 13 bases had no gene match. Germline CDR1 is SGHRS and CDR2 is YFSETQ. The CDR3 sequence is CASSFGTGQGAIEQYF. The CDR3 nucleotides read TGCGCCAGCAGCTTTGGGACGGGACAGGGGGCGATAGAGCAGTACTTC.

The chain employs TRBV29-1 and TRBJ2-3; D is undetermined. This CDR3 contains 14 residues. Germline CDR1 SQVTM, CDR2 ANQGSEA. Trimming removed 2 bases at V and 4 bases at J, with 13 bases between. The CDR3, as DNA: TGCAGCGTTGAATTGGGCCCGACCCCAGATACGCAGTATTTT. Protein sequence: CSVELGPTPDTQYF.

CDR3 nucleotides: TGTGCCACCAGCCTTTTTCTAGGTACGCAGTATTTT. Encoded protein: CATSLFLGTQYF. This rearrangement joins TRBV15 to TRBJ2-3; no firm D call. CDR3 length equals 12 residues. Germline CDR1 is LNHNV and CDR2 is YYDKDF (reference sequence). Trimming shortened V by 5 bases and J by 8 bases, and 11 bases separated the two germline ends.

The chain couples TRBV20-1 to TRBJ2-5; a weak D match, TRBD1 (6 bases). CDR1 and CDR2 from the germline V gene are DFQATT and SNEGSKA (reference sequence). V shed 0 bases and J shed 5 bases, with 16 bases lying between them. This CDR3 is built from 15 residues. The CDR3 spells CSARDLRGWEETQYF. CDR3 sequence (DNA): TGCAGTGCTAGAGATCTCAGGGGCTGGGAGGAGACCCAGTACTTC.

This clonotype was seen only a few times. The CDR3 reads CASERNTIYF. CDR3 DNA sequence: TGTGCCAGCGAGAGAAACACCATATATTTT. V and J are TRBV19 and TRBJ1-3; no clear D. CDR3 length: 10 amino acids. Germline CDR1 and CDR2: LNHDA and SQIVND (reference sequence). V was cut by 9 bases and J by 5 bases, with 5 bases left in between. Complete variable domain (other parts from reference TRBV19 and TRBJ1-3): DGGITQSPKYLFRKEGQNVTLSCEQNLNHDAMYWYRQDPGQGLRLIYYSQIVNDFQKGDIAEGYSVSREKKESFPLTVTSAQKNPTAFYLCASERNTIYFGEGSWLTVV.

In its sample, this clonotype was seen a few times. The chain links TRBV5-4 to TRBJ2-1, with D possibly matching TRBD1 (6 bases). V was cut by 4 bases and J by 4 bases, with 12 bases left in between. CDR3 length: 14 residues. Germline CDR1 is SGHNT and CDR2 is YYREEE (reference sequence). The CDR3 is CASSKTTGYNEQFF. The DNA of the CDR3 is TGTGCCAGCAGCAAAACGACAGGATACAATGAGCAGTTCTTC.

This chain connects TRBV9 to TRBJ2-3, with D unresolved. CDR1 and CDR2 (germline): SGDLS, YYNGEE. Trimming took off 0 bases at V and 2 bases at J, with 7 bases between the two ends. This CDR3 region has 14 residues. The chain's CDR3 is CASSVELTTDTQYF. In DNA, the CDR3 is TGTGCCAGCAGCGTAGAACTAACCACAGATACGCAGTATTTT.

Details on this clonotype: One end of the junction fails to match germline, which may point to a read error. V is TRBV7-9 and J is TRBJ2-1; TRBD1 aligns across 8 bases. Germline-derived CDR1 and CDR2 are SEHNR and FQNEAQ (reference sequence). The CDR3 runs 16 residues. DNA of the CDR3: TGTGCCAGCAGCTCCAGACAGGGGAGGCGTGGAAATGAGCGGTTCTTC. It is translated as CASSSRQGRRGNERFF.

V and J are TRBV6-6 and TRBJ2-3; D is possibly TRBD2 (6 bases). The V end was cut by 7 bases, the J end by 4 bases, with 9 bases between. CDR3 length: 12 residues. CDR1 is MNHNY, CDR2 SVGAGI, per germline (reference sequence). CDR3 region: CASKIAADTQYF. For the CDR3, the DNA is TGTGCCAGCAAAATAGCGGCAGATACGCAGTATTTT.

CDR3 sequence: CASSGTSGTKETQYF. CDR3 nucleotide sequence: TGCGCCAGCAGCGGGACTAGCGGGACGAAAGAGACCCAGTACTTC. The chain couples TRBV10-2 to TRBJ2-5; the match to TRBD2 covers 13 bases. V trimming: 6 bases; J trimming: 3 bases; junction bases outside the gene matches: 4. This CDR3 spans 15 amino acids. The germline gives CDR1 WSHSY, CDR2 SAAADI.

This clonotype was seen more than once but under ten times. V is TRBV28 and J is TRBJ2-3; perhaps TRBD2 as D (6 bases). From germline, CDR1 is MDHEN and CDR2 SYDVKM. This CDR3 is built from 14 residues. Trimming removed 6 bases from V and 0 bases from J, with 10 bases in between. The DNA of the CDR3 is TGTGCCAGCAGGCAGGGACTGAGCACAGATACGCAGTATTTT. Its translation is CASRQGLSTDTQYF.

Points on this clonotype: Compared with germline, one end of the junction differs, possibly owing to a read error. This sequence joins TRBV11-2 and TRBJ2-7, with 8 bases identical to TRBD2. The V gene's germline CDR1 is SGHAT and CDR2 FQNNGV. The CDR3 consists of 15 residues. In DNA form, the CDR3 reads TGTGTCAGCAGCTTATATGCGGGGGGCTCCTACGAGCAGTACTTC. This encodes CVSSLYAGGSYEQYF.

The sample holds a few counts of this clonotype. The CDR3 is CAISESIFKEGYEQYF. The DNA of the CDR3 is TGTGCCATCAGTGAGTCGATATTTAAGGAAGGCTACGAGCAGTACTTC. The chain carries TRBV10-3 and TRBJ2-7; the D is unclear. Germline V gives CDR1 ENHRY, CDR2 SYGVKD. V lost 0 bases and J 3 bases, leaving 15 bases between the germline ends. The CDR3 is made up of 16 amino acids.

The sample holds a few counts of this clonotype. The CDR3 DNA reads as TGTGCCAGCAGACCGTCTCCGGGACAGGGGAACACCGGGGAGCTGTTTTTT. The encoded protein is CASRPSPGQGNTGELFF. The chain is built from TRBV6-1 and TRBJ2-2; the match to TRBD1 covers 9 bases. This CDR3 is built from 17 residues. With V trimmed by 6 bases and J by 1 base, 9 bases remained unmatched. Germline V gene lookup returns CDR1 MNHNS and CDR2 SASEGT.

This clonotype was picked up a small number of times. The chain recombines TRBV20-1 with TRBJ2-2; 11 positions agree with TRBD1. Germline CDR1 is DFQATT and CDR2 is SNEGSKA (reference sequence). The CDR3 contains 14 residues. V lost 8 bases to trimming and J lost 5 bases; unmatched junction nucleotides: 7. The CDR3 DNA reads TGCAGTTGTCCGGGACAGGGGGGGACCGGGGAGCTGTTTTTT. Encoded protein: CSCPGQGGTGELFF.

This rearrangement joins TRBV7-9 to TRBJ2-3; possibly TRBD1 for D (6 bases). The germline gives CDR1 SEHNR, CDR2 FQNEAQ (reference sequence). The CDR3 loop spans 18 amino acids. V lost 9 bases, J lost 5 bases, and 30 bases lay in between. The CDR3 protein is CASLTPLRTARREDTQYF. DNA of the CDR3: TGTGCCAGTTTGACCCCCCTAAGGACAGCGAGAAGGGAAGATACGCAGTATTTT.